This T cell receptor (beta chain) was observed in a study of blood T cell repertoires in COVID-19 (dated by TCRdb to 2018 to 2020). Looking at the study overall: Collaborator samples came from the United States, Italy and Spain and covered acute and convalescent phases of COVID-19. The material from the prospective study consisted of cDNA or gDNA derived from T cells, B-cell-depleted T cells, or PBMCs. Where available, HLA class I and class II types were obtained from metadata supplied by the sample provider rather than from assay-based typing. The repertoires were made available in a free public database intended to serve as a resource for research on the immune response to SARS-CoV-2. Samples came from the ongoing ImmuneRACE study (first 160 participants) plus 1,254 subjects from 6 global collaborators. The sample metadata nearly always contained a de-identified subject ID, COVID-19 status, age in years and sex. The dataset comprised deeply sampled blood TCRbeta repertoires from subjects exposed to, actively infected with, or recovered from COVID-19. The full study reports these points: How much clinical and demographic metadata was included differed by source and by participant, and the metadata was provided uncurated.

Turning to this clone: This receptor's antigen is unknown. There are no base qualities to consult, and no much larger clone falls within one base.

Collaborating institutions collected whole blood in K2EDTA tubes following their own protocols. Collaborator samples were shipped for TCRbeta analysis as frozen whole blood, isolated PBMCs, or DNA extracted from either sample type. The CDR3 runs 12 residues from the cysteine to the phenylalanine. Kept here is only the CDR3 DNA, which spans 36 bases and is read in frame from base 1. Trimming takes 5 bases off V and 6 bases off J; junction bases not matched to a gene: 3. The germline V gene encodes CDR1 MNHEY and CDR2 SMNVEV (reference sequence). The immunoSEQ Assay, a bias-controlled multiplex PCR, was used to amplify TCRbeta CDR3 regions from genomic DNA. Processing in the source paper ran as follows. The number of nucleated cells in each sample was estimated by amplification of reference gene primers within the assay. To quantify the absolute abundance of each unique TCRbeta CDR3 rearrangement, sequence reads were collapsed and filtered. For each sample, productive Simpson clonality was calculated by taking the square root of Simpson's diversity index across productive rearrangements. TCRdb provides this immuneACCESS table in a form limited to in-frame rearrangements. Some clones are lacking; in checked studies, under half of them reflect an unresolved V gene, and why the rest are absent is not known. Clone size and V and J calls were adopted from that table, with D and trimming inferred from the DNA. For this sample there are 200,000 to 250,000 clones; about 82% appear just once. Of the sample, less than 11% falls within the top ten clones.

This chain is built from TRBV27 and TRBJ1-2; 7 nucleotides in the junction match TRBD1. The clonotype originates from a woman older than 75 with acute or convalescent COVID-19. Sequenced sample: peripheral blood. The DNA is TGTGCCAGCAGTGACACAGGGGATGGCTACACCTTC. Its protein product is CASSDTGDGYTF.